The 5 T cell receptor beta chains reported below all come from one sample, sequenced in a study of blood T cell repertoires in COVID-19 (dated by TCRdb to 2020 to 2022). The method was the immunoSEQ multiplex PCR assay. Held by TCRdb, this immuneACCESS table contains in-frame sequences only and omits some clones. Under half of the omission traces to an unresolved V gene where checked; the cause of the rest is unknown. The sample table holds about 90,000 clones, of which about 76% were seen once. Roughly 10% of the sample is in the top ten clones. Sequencing was done on a sample of peripheral blood. The receptors come from a woman at least 80 years old with acute or convalescent COVID-19.

J is TRBJ2-7 and V is TRBV13; TRBD2 matches at 13 bases. The V segment lost 2 bases and the J segment 3 bases; nucleotides outside the gene matches: 1. Germline CDR1 is PRHDT and CDR2 is FYEKMQ (reference sequence). This CDR3 has 15 amino acids. The CDR3 region has the DNA TGTGCCAGCAGCTTACGACTAGCGGGAGGCTACGAGCAGTACTTC. The encoded protein is CASSLRLAGGYEQYF.

This sequence joins TRBV20-1 and TRBJ2-1, with 10 nucleotides matching TRBD2. Trimming took 3 bases from V and 0 from J; bases not matched to a gene: 11. The CDR3 contains 18 residues. Germline V lookup: CDR1 DFQATT, CDR2 SNEGSKA (reference sequence). The CDR3 sequence is CSASVASGGLVSYNEQFF. CDR3 in DNA: TGCAGTGCTAGTGTAGCTAGCGGGGGCCTAGTCTCCTACAATGAGCAGTTCTTC.

The chain joins TRBV2 to TRBJ1-3; a weak D match, TRBD1 (6 bases). Germline CDR1 reads SNHLY; CDR2 reads FYNNEI. CDR3 length: 15 amino acids. Trimming removed 1 base from V and 2 bases from J, with 9 bases in between. The chain's CDR3 is CASSEVQGTGNTIYF. In DNA form, the CDR3 reads TGTGCCAGCAGTGAAGTGCAGGGGACTGGAAACACCATATATTTT.

V is TRBV18 and J is TRBJ1-1; D perhaps matches TRBD1 (5 bases). The CDR3 totals 15 residues. CDR1 KGHSH and CDR2 LQKENI come from the germline V gene. Trimming cost V 0 bases and J 6 bases, with 14 bases left between them. DNA of the CDR3: TGTGCCAGCTCACCACCCTCTCTCGGGGGGGCTGAAGCTTTCTTT. This sequence encodes CASSPPSLGGAEAFF. Supplemented by reference TRBV18 and TRBJ1-1, the full variable domain reads NAGVMQNPRHLVRRRGQEARLRCSPMKGHSHVYWYRQLPEEGLKFMVYLQKENIIDESGMPKERFSAEFPKEGPSILRIQQVVRGDSAAYFCASSPPSLGGAEAFFGQGTRLTVV.

The chain links TRBV7-9 to TRBJ1-4; weak D call: TRBD1 (5 bases). Trimming took 3 bases from V and 13 from J, leaving 9 bases between them. The CDR3 length is 11 residues. Germline V CDR1 and CDR2: SEHNR, FQNEAQ (reference sequence). This chain's CDR3 is CASSLGGRLFF. The DNA of the CDR3 is TGTGCCAGCAGCTTGGGGGGGAGACTGTTTTTT. Complete variable domain (other parts from reference TRBV7-9 and TRBJ1-4): DTGVSQNPRHKITKRGQNVTFRCDPISEHNRLYWYRQTLGQGPEFLTYFQNEAQLEKSRLLSDRFSAERPKGSFSTLEIQRTEQGDSAMYLCASSLGGRLFFGSGTQLSVL.